These 8 T cell receptor beta chains were sequenced from one sample in a study of radiation and T cells in renal cell carcinoma. Time point described: blood 4 weeks post-SBRT, at nephrectomy. Specified treatment: 15 Gy SBRT to primary tumor, nephrectomy 4 weeks later. Method: immunoSEQ multiplex PCR; TCRdb's copy keeps in-frame clones and lacks some. The data contain some 64,000 clones, about three quarters of them singletons. The source was blood, collected from a patient whose treatment included radiotherapy and nephrectomy. Source of these receptors: a man in his 60s with renal cell carcinoma.

This clone was seen a single time. This rearrangement joins TRBV6-1 to TRBJ1-5; D gene uncertain. The germline V and J ends were trimmed by 1 base and 3 bases, with 7 bases remaining between them. This CDR3 has 14 residues. CDR1 MNHNS and CDR2 SASEGT come from the germline V gene. The CDR3: CASSEVLINQPQHF. The CDR3 region has the DNA TGTGCCAGCAGTGAAGTTCTGATCAATCAGCCCCAGCATTTT.

The chain couples TRBV7-6 to TRBJ2-3, with D tentatively TRBD2 (6 bases). V was shortened by 5 bases and J by 4 bases, with 10 bases between the two germline ends. The CDR3 spans 13 residues. Germline CDR1 SGHVS, CDR2 FNYEAQ. Written as DNA, the CDR3 is TGTGCCAGCAGCAATCGGGAGTCAGATACGCAGTATTTT. It codes for CASSNRESDTQYF.

V is TRBV7-8 and J is TRBJ2-3; D is unclear. This CDR3 region has 14 residues. V was clipped by 2 bases and J by 0 bases, with 6 bases between them. Germline CDR1 SGHVS, CDR2 FQNEAQ. DNA of the CDR3: TGTGCCAGCAGCTTATTCACTAGCACAGATACGCAGTATTTT. Translated: CASSLFTSTDTQYF.

This chain joins TRBV6-5 and TRBJ1-1; TRBD1 aligns across 8 bases. CDR3 length equals 16 residues. Trimming cost V 4 bases and J 2 bases; bases outside gene matches: 9. Germline V gene sequence: CDR1 MNHEY, CDR2 SVGAGI. Here the CDR3 reads CASSSPDRATNTEAFF. As DNA, the CDR3 is TGTGCCAGCAGTTCACCGGACAGGGCAACAAACACTGAAGCTTTCTTT.

This clone was observed a few times. The sample carries other DNA sequences with the same CDR3. V gene TRBV2 combines with J gene TRBJ1-3, with 10 bases aligning to TRBD1. V shed 6 bases and J 2 bases; nucleotides not matched to a gene: 4. Germline V lookup: CDR1 SNHLY, CDR2 FYNNEI. The CDR3 runs to 15 residues. CDR3 loop: CASRVGQGAGNTIYF. CDR3 DNA: TGTGCCAGCAGGGTCGGACAGGGGGCTGGAAACACCATATATTTT.

The chain is built from TRBV19 and TRBJ2-1, with D possibly TRBD2 on 7 matching bases. V lost 5 bases and J 2 bases, leaving 19 bases between the germline ends. Germline CDR1 is LNHDA and CDR2 is SQIVND (reference sequence). The CDR3 is 17 residues long. As DNA, the CDR3 is TGTGCCAGTAGTCTTTCTCGGGGGGCCTCGCCCTACAATGAGCAGTTCTTC. This gives the protein CASSLSRGASPYNEQFF.

The chain has TRBV9 and TRBJ2-5, with 7 bases identical to TRBD1. The germline V gene has CDR1 SGDLS and CDR2 YYNGEE. The CDR3 consists of 14 residues. Germline trimming cut 2 bases from V and 2 bases from J; bases unmatched to any gene: 3. CDR3 loop: CASSVGTVQETQYF. CDR3 DNA: TGTGCCAGCAGCGTGGGGACAGTTCAAGAGACCCAGTACTTC.

This clone turned up a few times. The CDR3 bases are TGTGCCACCACACGGGGACCAGTCCCCACCGGGGAGCTGTTTTTT. Encoded protein: CATTRGPVPTGELFF. The V call is TRBV27, the J call TRBJ2-2; the D gene could be TRBD1 or TRBD2 (5 bases each). The CDR3 has 15 amino acids. With 10 bases removed from V and 4 bases from J, the gap between germline ends came to 19 bases. CDR1 is MNHEY, CDR2 SMNVEV, per germline (reference sequence).